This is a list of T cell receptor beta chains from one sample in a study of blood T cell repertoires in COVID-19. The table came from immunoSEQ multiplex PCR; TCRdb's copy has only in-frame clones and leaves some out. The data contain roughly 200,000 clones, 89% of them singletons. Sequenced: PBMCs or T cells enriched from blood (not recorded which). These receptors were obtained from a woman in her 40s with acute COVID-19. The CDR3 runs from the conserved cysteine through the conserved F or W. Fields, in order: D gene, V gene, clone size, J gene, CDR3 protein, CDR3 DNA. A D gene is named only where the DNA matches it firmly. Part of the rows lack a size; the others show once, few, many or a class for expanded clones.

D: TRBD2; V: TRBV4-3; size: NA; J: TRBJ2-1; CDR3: CASSRGGLAEKQFF; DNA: TGCGCCAGCTCTCGGGGAGGACTAGCGGAAAAGCAGTTCTTC
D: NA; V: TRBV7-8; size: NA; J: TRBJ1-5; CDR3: CASSLAARGQPQHF; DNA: TGTGCCAGCAGCTTAGCGGCTCGGGGTCAGCCCCAGCATTTT
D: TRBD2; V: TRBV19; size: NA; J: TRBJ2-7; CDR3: CASRGTSGGTTYEQYF; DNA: TGTGCCAGTAGAGGGACTAGCGGGGGCACCACCTACGAGCAGTACTTC
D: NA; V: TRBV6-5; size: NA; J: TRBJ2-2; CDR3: CASNMGADKTGELFF; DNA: TGTGCCAGCAATATGGGGGCCGACAAGACCGGGGAGCTGTTTTTT
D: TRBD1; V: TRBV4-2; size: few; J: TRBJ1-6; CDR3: CASSPTGGRNNSPLHF; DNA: TGTGCCAGCAGCCCAACAGGGGGCCGTAATAATTCACCCCTCCACTTT
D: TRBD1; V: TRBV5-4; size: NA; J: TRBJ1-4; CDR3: CASSPGQANEKLFF; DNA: TGTGCCAGCAGCCCGGGACAGGCTAATGAAAAACTGTTTTTT
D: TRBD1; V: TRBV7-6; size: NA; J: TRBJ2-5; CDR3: CASRPGTGSLETQYF; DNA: TGTGCCAGCAGGCCCGGGACAGGGAGTTTGGAGACCCAGTACTTC
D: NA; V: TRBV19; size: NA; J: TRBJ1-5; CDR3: CASSYRGGGYNQPQHF; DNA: TGTGCCAGTAGTTACCGGGGCGGGGGCTACAATCAGCCCCAGCATTTT
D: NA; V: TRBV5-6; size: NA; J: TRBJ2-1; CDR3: CASSAGLHNEQFF; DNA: TGTGCCAGCAGCGCGGGACTTCACAATGAGCAGTTCTTC
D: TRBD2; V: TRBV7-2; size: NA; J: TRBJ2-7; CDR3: CASSSASGYEQYF; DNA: TGTGCCAGCAGCTCGGCTAGCGGATACGAGCAGTACTTC
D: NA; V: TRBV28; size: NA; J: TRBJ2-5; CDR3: CASSLGIQETQYF; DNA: TGTGCCAGCAGTTTGGGCATTCAAGAGACCCAGTACTTC
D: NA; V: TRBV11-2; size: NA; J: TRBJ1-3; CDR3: CASSLLGLGGNTIYF; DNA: TGTGCCAGCAGCCTTTTGGGGCTGGGGGGAAACACCATATATTTT
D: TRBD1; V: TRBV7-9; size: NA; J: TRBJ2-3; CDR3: CASSPTGDTDTQYF; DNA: TGTGCCAGCAGCCCAACAGGGGACACAGATACGCAGTATTTT
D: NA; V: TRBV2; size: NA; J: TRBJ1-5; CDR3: CASREGNQPQHF; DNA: TGTGCCAGCAGGGAGGGCAATCAGCCCCAGCATTTT
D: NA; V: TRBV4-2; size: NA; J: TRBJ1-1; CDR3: CASSPTGSTEAFF; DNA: TGTGCCAGCAGCCCAACAGGGAGTACTGAAGCTTTCTTT
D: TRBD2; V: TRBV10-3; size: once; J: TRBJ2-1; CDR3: CAISRAGDNEQFF; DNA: TGTGCCATCAGTCGGGCGGGGGACAATGAGCAGTTCTTC
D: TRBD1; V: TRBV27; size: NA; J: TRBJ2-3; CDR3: CASSPPTGQGRTDTQYF; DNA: TGTGCCAGCAGTCCCCCTACTGGACAGGGACGCACAGATACGCAGTATTTT
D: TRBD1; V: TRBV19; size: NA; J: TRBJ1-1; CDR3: CASSMSRQGATEAFF; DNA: TGTGCCAGTAGTATGTCTAGGCAGGGGGCCACTGAAGCTTTCTTT
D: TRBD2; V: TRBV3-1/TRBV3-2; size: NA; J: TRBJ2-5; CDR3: CASSRRTSGASGETQYF; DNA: TGTGCCAGCAGCCGCCGGACTAGCGGGGCATCAGGGGAGACCCAGTACTTC
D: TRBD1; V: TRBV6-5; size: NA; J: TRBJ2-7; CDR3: CASTLGQSYEQYF; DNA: TGTGCCAGCACCTTGGGACAGTCCTACGAGCAGTACTTC
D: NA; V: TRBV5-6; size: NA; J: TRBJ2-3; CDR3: CASSLGPYPGGTDTQYF; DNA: TGTGCCAGCAGCTTGGGACCCTACCCGGGGGGCACAGATACGCAGTATTTT
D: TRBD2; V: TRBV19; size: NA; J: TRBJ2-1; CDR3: CASNSPAGAYNEQFF; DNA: TGTGCCAGTAACAGCCCAGCGGGGGCCTACAATGAGCAGTTCTTC
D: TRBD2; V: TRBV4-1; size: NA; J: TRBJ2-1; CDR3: CASSQEPGLAGGYNEQFF; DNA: TGCGCCAGCAGCCAAGAACCGGGACTAGCGGGGGGTTACAATGAGCAGTTCTTC
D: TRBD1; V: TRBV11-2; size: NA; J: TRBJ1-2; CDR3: CASSLDQGAGYGYTF; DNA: TGTGCCAGCAGCTTAGACCAGGGGGCGGGATATGGCTACACCTTC
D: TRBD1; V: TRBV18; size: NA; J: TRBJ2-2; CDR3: CASSPLLTGRTGELFF; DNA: TGTGCCAGCTCACCTCTGTTGACAGGGAGAACCGGGGAGCTGTTTTTT
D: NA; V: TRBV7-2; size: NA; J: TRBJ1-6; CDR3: CASSLVQRRGSSYNSPLHF; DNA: TGTGCCAGCAGCTTAGTTCAAAGGAGAGGGAGCTCCTATAATTCACCCCTCCACTTT
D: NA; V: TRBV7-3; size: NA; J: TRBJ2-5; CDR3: CASSRTGQGKETQYF; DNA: TGTGCCAGCAGCCGGACGGGTCAGGGAAAAGAGACCCAGTACTTC
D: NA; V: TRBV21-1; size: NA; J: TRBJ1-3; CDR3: CATAGSSGNTIYF; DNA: TGTGCCACGGCAGGGTCCTCTGGAAACACCATATATTTT
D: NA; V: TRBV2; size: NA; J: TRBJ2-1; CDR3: CASSERTAREFF; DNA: TGTGCCAGCAGTGAGCGGACAGCAAGGGAGTTCTTC
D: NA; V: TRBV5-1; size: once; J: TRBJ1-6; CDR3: CASSLVGDSNSPLHF; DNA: TGCGCCAGCAGCTTGGTAGGGGATTCTAATTCACCCCTCCACTTT
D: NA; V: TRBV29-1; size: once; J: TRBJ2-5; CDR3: CSVDLAPGGLETQYF; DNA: TGCAGCGTTGATCTAGCGCCCGGCGGCTTGGAAACCCAGTACTTC
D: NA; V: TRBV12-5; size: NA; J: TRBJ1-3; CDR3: CASGLVLSGLDSGNTIYF; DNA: TGTGCTAGTGGTTTGGTACTTAGCGGGCTGGACTCTGGAAACACCATATATTTT
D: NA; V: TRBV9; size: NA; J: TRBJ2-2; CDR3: CASSASGTGELFF; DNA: TGTGCCAGCAGCGCCAGCGGGACCGGGGAGCTGTTTTTT
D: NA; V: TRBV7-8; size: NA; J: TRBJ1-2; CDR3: CASSLRVQGNYGYTF; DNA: TGTGCCAGCAGCTTAAGGGTTCAGGGAAACTATGGCTACACCTTC
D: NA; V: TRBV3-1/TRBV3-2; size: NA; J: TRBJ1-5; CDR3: CASSQEGGNQPQHF; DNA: TGTGCCAGCAGCCAAGAAGGCGGTAATCAGCCCCAGCATTTT
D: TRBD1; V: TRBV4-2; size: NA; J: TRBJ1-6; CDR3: CASSLRDRDYNSPLHF; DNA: TGTGCCAGCAGCCTCCGGGACAGGGACTATAATTCACCCCTCCACTTT
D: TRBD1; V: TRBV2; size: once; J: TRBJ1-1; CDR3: CASRGDSTEAFF; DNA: TGTGCCAGCAGGGGGGACAGCACTGAAGCTTTCTTT
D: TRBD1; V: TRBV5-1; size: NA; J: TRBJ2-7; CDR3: CASSFSGTGGFEQYF; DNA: TGCGCCAGCAGCTTTTCGGGGACAGGGGGCTTCGAGCAGTACTTC
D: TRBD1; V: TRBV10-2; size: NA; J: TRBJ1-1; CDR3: CASSLDRGMNTEAFF; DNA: TGCGCCAGCAGCCTAGACAGGGGAATGAACACTGAAGCTTTCTTT
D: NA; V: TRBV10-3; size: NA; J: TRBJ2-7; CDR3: CAIKPPSSYEQYF; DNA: TGTGCCATCAAACCCCCGAGCTCCTACGAGCAGTACTTC
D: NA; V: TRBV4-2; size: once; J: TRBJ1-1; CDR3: CASSQAGGSTEAFF; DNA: TGTGCCAGCAGCCAAGCGGGTGGTAGCACTGAAGCTTTCTTT
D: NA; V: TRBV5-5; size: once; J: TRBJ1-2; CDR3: CASSITGQNYGYTF; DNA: TGTGCCAGCAGCATAACAGGACAGAACTATGGCTACACCTTC
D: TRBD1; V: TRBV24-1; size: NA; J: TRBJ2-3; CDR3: CATSDPTGGRTDTQYF; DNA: TGTGCCACCAGTGACCCCACAGGGGGCAGGACAGATACGCAGTATTTT
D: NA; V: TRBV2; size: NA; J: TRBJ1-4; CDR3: CASSDGGALAANEKLFF; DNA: TGTGCCAGCAGTGACGGTGGGGCTTTAGCGGCTAATGAAAAACTGTTTTTT
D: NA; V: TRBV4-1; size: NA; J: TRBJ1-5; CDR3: CASSQDPRVGQPQHF; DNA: TGCGCCAGCAGCCAAGATCCCAGGGTCGGCCAGCCCCAGCATTTT
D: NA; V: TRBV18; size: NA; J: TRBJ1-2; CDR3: CASSPLSGDGYTF; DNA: TGTGCCAGCTCACCACTCTCCGGGGATGGCTACACCTTC
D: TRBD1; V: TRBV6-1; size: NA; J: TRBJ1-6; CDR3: CASSEARTGRNSPLHF; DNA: TGTGCCAGCAGTGAAGCGAGGACAGGGCGTAATTCACCCCTCCACTTT
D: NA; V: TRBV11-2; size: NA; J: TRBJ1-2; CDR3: CASSPGGRRYTF; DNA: TGTGCCAGCAGCCCGGGAGGAAGGCGGTACACCTTC
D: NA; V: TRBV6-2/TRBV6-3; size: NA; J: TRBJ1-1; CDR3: CASSRQVSSGPEAFF; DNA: TGTGCCAGCAGCCGACAAGTGAGTAGCGGGCCTGAAGCTTTCTTT
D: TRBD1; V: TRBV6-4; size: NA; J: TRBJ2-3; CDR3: CASGSSTGDTQYF; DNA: TGTGCCAGCGGAAGTTCCACAGGGGACACGCAGTATTTT
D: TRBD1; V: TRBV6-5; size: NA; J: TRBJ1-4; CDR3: CASTTGPGEKLFF; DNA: TGTGCCAGCACGACAGGGCCAGGGGAAAAACTGTTTTTT
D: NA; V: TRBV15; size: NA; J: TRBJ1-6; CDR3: CATADMGGSPLHF; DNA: TGTGCCACCGCTGATATGGGAGGTTCACCCCTCCACTTT
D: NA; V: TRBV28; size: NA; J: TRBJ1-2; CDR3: CASSNMYGYTF; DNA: TGTGCCAGCAGTAATATGTATGGCTACACCTTC
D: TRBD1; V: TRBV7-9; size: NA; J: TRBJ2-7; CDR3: CASSSPHTGAAYEQYF; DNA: TGTGCCAGCAGCTCCCCCCACACAGGGGCGGCCTACGAGCAGTACTTC
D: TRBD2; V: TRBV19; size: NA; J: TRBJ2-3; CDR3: CASTSGTNTDTQYF; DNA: TGTGCCAGTACTTCCGGGACTAATACAGATACGCAGTATTTT